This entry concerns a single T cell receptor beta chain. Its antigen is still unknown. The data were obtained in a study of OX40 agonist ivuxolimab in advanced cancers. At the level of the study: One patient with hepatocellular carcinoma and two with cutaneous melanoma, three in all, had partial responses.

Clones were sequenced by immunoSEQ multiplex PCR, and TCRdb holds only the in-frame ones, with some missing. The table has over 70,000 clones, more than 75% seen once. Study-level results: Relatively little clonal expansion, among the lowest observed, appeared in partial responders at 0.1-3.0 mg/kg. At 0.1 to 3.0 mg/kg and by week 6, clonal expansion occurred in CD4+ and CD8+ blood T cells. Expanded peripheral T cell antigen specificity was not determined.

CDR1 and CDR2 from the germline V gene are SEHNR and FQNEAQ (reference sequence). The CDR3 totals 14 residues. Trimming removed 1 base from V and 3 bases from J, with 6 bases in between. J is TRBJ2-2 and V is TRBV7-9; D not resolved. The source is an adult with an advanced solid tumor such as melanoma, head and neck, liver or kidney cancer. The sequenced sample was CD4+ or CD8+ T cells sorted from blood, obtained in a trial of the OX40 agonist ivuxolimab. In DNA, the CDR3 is TGTGCCAGCAGCTTAGAAGGATACACCGGGGAGCTGTTTTTT. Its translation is CASSLEGYTGELFF.